This TCR beta chain was recorded in a study of control samples from healthy donors and cancer patients (dated by TCRdb to about 2020). In regard to this clone: Its antigen is currently not known. Per-base quality was not reported, and no clone a single base away is much larger than it.

The germline V gene encodes CDR1 MNHEY and CDR2 SMNVEV (reference sequence). Spanning cysteine to phenylalanine, the CDR3 consists of 17 amino acids. Kept here is only the CDR3 DNA, which spans 51 bases and is read in frame from base 1. Unmatched junction bases come to 13, with V trimmed by 5 bases and J by 6 bases. The receptor library was made with the immunoSEQ multiplex PCR assay. Here the immuneACCESS table is served through TCRdb, limited to in-frame sequences with V and J called. Missing clones are a known gap in these copies; in checked studies unresolved V genes cover under half, and the rest lacks a known reason. The sample has under 450,000 clones on record, about nine tenths of them singletons. Around 6.5% of the sample is held by the ten biggest clonotypes.

The chain couples TRBV27 to TRBJ2-2, with 9 central nucleotides matching TRBD2. What was sequenced was PBMCs. This TCR was recovered from a man between 40 and 49 years old with head and neck cancer. The bases read TGTGCCAGCAGTCCCTCCGGAGGTAGCGGGAGATCCGGGGAGCTGTTTTTT. Translated, this is CASSPSGGSGRSGELFF.